The text below deals with one T cell receptor (beta chain). This sample is part of a study of T cells in Graves' hyperthyroidism and ophthalmopathy. Germline V gene data show CDR1 as ENHRY and CDR2 as SYGVKD. The CDR3 totals 13 residues. Trimming left V 3 bases short and J 2 bases short, with 8 bases between. Amplified regions were TCR beta CDR3 sequences from RNA transcripts. The TCR CDR3 first-round RT-PCR relied on the HTBI primer set. In TCRdb, the multiplex PCR reads were re-called with MiXCR into one record per CDR3 protein. Of hundreds of thousands of distinct CDR3 sequences in the sample, about a sixth were seen once.

J is TRBJ2-7 and V is TRBV10-3, with no clear D. The receptor was derived from a woman between 18 and 29 years old with Graves' hyperthyroidism. The sample taken for sequencing was blood. The CDR3 DNA is TGTGCCATCAGTGACCCCCCCCCCTACGAGCAGTACTTC. Translated: CAISDPPPYEQYF.